Each of the 18 T cell receptor beta chains below was sequenced from the same sample in a study of monozygotic twins with inflammatory bowel disease. TCRdb re-called the 5' RACE reads and gives one entry per CDR3 protein, without DNA. The sample includes around 210,000 distinct CDR3 sequences. The sequencing sample was made of blood. The source of these receptors is a human donor with ulcerative colitis or Crohn's disease, or a healthy co-twin of an affected twin (not recorded which).

This chain connects TRBV7-6 to TRBJ2-7. This CDR3 has 17 residues. From germline, CDR1 is SGHVS and CDR2 FNYEAQ. CDR3 loop: CASSLGAGLVKSYEQYF.

The chain joins TRBV12-3 or TRBV12-4 to TRBJ2-1; TCRdb gives TRBD2 as the D gene, but with no DNA this cannot be confirmed. The CDR3 is made up of 13 amino acids. The CDR3 loop reads CASSSGALVEQFF.

CDR3 residues: CASSSDRGRGGTEAFF. V usage is TRBV6-5 and J usage is TRBJ1-1; no DNA is available, so the TRBD1 call from TCRdb remains unchecked. CDR1 and CDR2 from the germline V gene are MNHEY and SVGAGI. The CDR3 runs 16 residues.

CDR3: CASTPRTGVEGEQFF. This sequence joins TRBV7-9 and TRBJ2-1; the D call of TRBD1 rests on TCRdb alone, since no DNA is present to check it. CDR1 and CDR2 (germline): SEHNR, FQNEAQ (reference sequence). CDR3 length: 15 amino acids.

This chain links TRBV24-1 with TRBJ2-1. The CDR3 extends over 13 amino acids. CDR1 and CDR2 from the germline V gene are KGHDR and SFDVKD. This chain's CDR3 is CATQRESYNEQFF.

This chain links TRBV7-3 with TRBJ2-3; TCRdb's D call of TRBD2 is untestable without DNA. CDR1 and CDR2 (germline): SGHTA, FQGTGA. This CDR3 has 16 residues. The CDR3 sequence is CASSLSSGRAGDTQYF.

V gene TRBV9 combines with J gene TRBJ2-6; the D gene TCRdb calls, TRBD1, cannot be checked with no DNA. CDR3 length: 17 amino acids. Germline assignment: CDR1 SGDLS and CDR2 YYNGEE. CDR3: CASSARDRSSGANVLTF.

The CDR3: CSASDRGRYTDTQYF. The rearrangement links TRBV20-1 to TRBJ2-3; as DNA is missing, the TRBD1 call by TCRdb cannot be tested. Germline V CDR1 and CDR2: DFQATT, SNEGSKA (reference sequence). The CDR3 has 15 residues.

CDR3 in amino acids: CASSQGGAGYTF. The rearrangement uses TRBV12-3 or TRBV12-4 and TRBJ1-2; with no DNA, the TCRdb D assignment of TRBD1 cannot be verified. The length of the CDR3 is 12 residues.

The gene calls are TRBV27 and TRBJ1-4. CDR3 length equals 15 residues. Germline values: CDR1 MNHEY, CDR2 SMNVEV (reference sequence). CDR3 sequence: CASSFGGPFDEKLFF.

The rearrangement uses TRBV30 and TRBJ1-1; with no DNA, the TCRdb D assignment of TRBD1 cannot be verified. Germline CDR1 and CDR2: GTSNPN and SVGIG (reference sequence). The CDR3 runs to 13 residues. The CDR3 is CAWSVLGATEAFF.

The chain combines TRBV6-5 with TRBJ1-3. The germline CDR1 and CDR2 sequences are MNHEY and SVGAGI. This CDR3 has 14 amino acids. The chain's CDR3 is CASSYPDSGNTIYF.

The chain carries TRBV4-2 and TRBJ2-3; TCRdb's D gene call, TRBD2, goes unchecked for lack of DNA. From germline, CDR1 is LGHNA and CDR2 YNFKEQ. The CDR3 spans 16 residues. The CDR3 spells CASSQDRSGGADTQYF.

This chain links TRBV5-1 with TRBJ2-7; checking the TCRdb D call of TRBD2 is not possible without DNA. CDR3 length: 15 amino acids. Germline CDR1 is SGHRS and CDR2 is YFSETQ. This CDR3 is CASSLGDFNSYEQYF.

The chain has TRBV7-2 and TRBJ1-3. Germline V gene sequence: CDR1 SGHTA, CDR2 FQGNSA. CDR3 length: 13 residues. The CDR3 loop reads CASSLDEGHAIYF. The variable domain in full, completed from reference TRBV7-2 and TRBJ1-3, reads GAGVSQSPSNKVTEKGKDVELRCDPISGHTALYWYRQSLGQGLEFLIYFQGNSAPDKSGLPSDRFSAERTGGSVSTLTIQRTQQEDSAVYLCASSLDEGHAIYFGEGSWLTVV.

The chain recombines TRBV7-6 with TRBJ1-2; TCRdb proposes TRBD1, but this gene call is untestable without DNA. The CDR3 is 13 residues long. Germline CDR1 reads SGHVS; CDR2 reads FNYEAQ. The CDR3 sequence: CASAPEAASGYTF.

This chain uses TRBV7-2 with TRBJ2-2; TCRdb gives TRBD1 as the D gene, but with no DNA this cannot be confirmed. Germline loops: CDR1 SGHTA, CDR2 FQGNSA. This CDR3 has 15 residues. The CDR3 is CASSLGPGGTGELFF.

The chain joins TRBV7-9 to TRBJ2-7; TCRdb lists TRBD1, though no DNA is available to test this call. CDR1 is SEHNR and CDR2 is FQNEAQ in the germline V gene (reference sequence). The CDR3 runs 15 residues. CDR3: CASSLGSGRVVEQYF. Combining the CDR3 with reference TRBV7-9 and TRBJ2-7 gives the whole variable domain DTGVSQNPRHKITKRGQNVTFRCDPISEHNRLYWYRQTLGQGPEFLTYFQNEAQLEKSRLLSDRFSAERPKGSFSTLEIQRTEQGDSAMYLCASSLGSGRVVEQYFGPGTRLTVT.